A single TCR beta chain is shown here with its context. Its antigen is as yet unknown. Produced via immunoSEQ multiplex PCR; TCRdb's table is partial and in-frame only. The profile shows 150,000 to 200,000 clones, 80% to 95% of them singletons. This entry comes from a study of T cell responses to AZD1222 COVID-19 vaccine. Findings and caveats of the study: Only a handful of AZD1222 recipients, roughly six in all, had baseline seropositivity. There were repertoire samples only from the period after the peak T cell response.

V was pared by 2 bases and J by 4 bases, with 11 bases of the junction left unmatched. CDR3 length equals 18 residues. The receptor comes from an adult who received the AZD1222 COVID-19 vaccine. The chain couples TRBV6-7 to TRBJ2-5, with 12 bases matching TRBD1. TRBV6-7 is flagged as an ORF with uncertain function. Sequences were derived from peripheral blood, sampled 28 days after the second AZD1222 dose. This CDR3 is CASSYAGTGGLGRETQYF. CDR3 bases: TGTGCCAGCAGTTACGCCGGGACAGGGGGCCTCGGGAGAGAGACCCAGTACTTC.